This entry lists 2 T cell receptor beta chains sequenced from one sample in a study of shared T cell receptors in the human thymus. TCRdb keeps only in-frame clones here, not all; method: immunoSEQ multiplex PCR. The sample carries around 340,000 clones, approximately 95% recorded once. Sequencing input: thymocytes. The receptors derive from a human donor.

The chain combines TRBV19 with TRBJ2-5; D is unclear. Germline CDR1 reads LNHDA; CDR2 reads SQIVND (reference sequence). CDR3 size: 15 residues. V was shortened by 5 bases and J by 5 bases, with 18 bases between the two germline ends. The CDR3 DNA is TGTGCCAGTAGTCCCCCAGACCTCCCCGGGGAGACCCAGTACTTC. Translated: CASSPPDLPGETQYF.

The chain employs TRBV7-9 and TRBJ2-2; possibly TRBD1 for D (7 bases). Germline CDR1 reads SEHNR; CDR2 reads FQNEAQ (reference sequence). Trimming took 0 bases from V and 6 from J, leaving 17 bases between them. The CDR3 contains 17 residues. CDR3 nucleotide sequence: TGTGCCAGCAGCTTAGCGGCCCGCGCCAGGGGGGCCGGGGAGCTGTTTTTT. Translating gives CASSLAARARGAGELFF.